A single sample is the source of the 16 T cell receptor beta chains below, sequenced in a study of blood T cell repertoires in COVID-19. Repertoires were generated with immunoSEQ multiplex PCR, while TCRdb's copy carries only in-frame clones and drops some. The repertoire holds approximately 210,000 clones, under 90% seen once, with roughly 2.7% in the top ten. The sequenced material came from peripheral blood. The receptor source for this set is a woman in her thirties or forties with active or convalescent COVID-19.

The chain links TRBV7-2 to TRBJ2-6; 7 bases map to TRBD2. The CDR3 contains 15 residues. The germline gives CDR1 SGHTA, CDR2 FQGNSA. V was pared by 7 bases and J by 4 bases, with 7 bases of the junction left unmatched. The CDR3 region has the DNA TGTGCCAGCACAAAGGGAGGGGTAGGGGCCAACGTCCTGACTTTC. Residues: CASTKGGVGANVLTF.

CDR3 sequence: CASSLDRGIISPLHF. The CDR3 DNA is TGTGCCAGCAGCCTAGACAGGGGGATAATTTCACCCCTCCACTTT. The chain has TRBV3-1 (or the pseudogene TRBV3-2) and TRBJ1-6; 9 bases line up with TRBD1. V was pared by 4 bases and J by 9 bases, with 7 bases of the junction left unmatched. The CDR3 spans 15 residues. Germline V gene lookup returns CDR1 LGHDT and CDR2 YNNKEL (reference sequence).

The chain uses TRBV18 and TRBJ1-2; 9 bases fit TRBD1. V shed 4 bases, J shed 4 bases, and the junction held 7 bases outside the gene matches. CDR1 and CDR2 from the germline V gene are KGHSH and LQKENI. The CDR3 totals 15 residues. The CDR3 sequence: CASSQGQGSGYGYTF. The CDR3 nucleotides read TGTGCCAGCTCACAGGGACAGGGATCTGGCTATGGCTACACCTTC.

The chain uses TRBV28 and TRBJ1-4; 9 bases fit TRBD1. The germline CDR1 and CDR2 sequences are MDHEN and SYDVKM. V shed 6 bases and J 7 bases; nucleotides not matched to a gene: 3. The CDR3 runs 13 residues. The CDR3 region has the DNA TGTGCCAGCAGCCGGGACAGGGTTGAAAAACTGTTTTTT. Translating it yields CASSRDRVEKLFF.

This rearrangement joins TRBV5-4 to TRBJ2-2; 9 bases map to TRBD1. The CDR3 loop spans 15 amino acids. CDR1 is SGHNT, CDR2 YYREEE, per germline (reference sequence). V lost 0 bases and J lost 6; bases outside the gene matches: 3. CDR3 nucleotides: TGTGCCAGCAGCTTGGGGACAGGGGTCCCCGGGGAGCTGTTTTTT. Amino acids: CASSLGTGVPGELFF.

The genes are TRBV7-6 and TRBJ1-1, with D perhaps TRBD1 (6 bases). The CDR3 has 15 residues. Trimming shortened V by 1 base and J by 4 bases, and 13 bases separated the two germline ends. CDR1 is SGHVS and CDR2 is FNYEAQ in the germline V gene. The CDR3 DNA is TGTGCCAGCAGCTTAGTTGCGGGGGCGATCACTGAAGCTTTCTTT. It translates to CASSLVAGAITEAFF.

V gene TRBV11-2 combines with J gene TRBJ2-5, with a weak D call TRBD2 (6 bases). Germline V gene data show CDR1 as SGHAT and CDR2 as FQNNGV. This CDR3 contains 13 residues. The V gene lost 5 bases and the J gene lost 2 bases, with 9 bases spanning the gap. CDR3 sequence (DNA): TGTGCCAGCAGCCTGAGCGGGCAAGAGACCCAGTACTTC. Translation gives CASSLSGQETQYF.

This chain joins TRBV4-3 and TRBJ1-2, with 7 positions matching TRBD1. The CDR3 totals 15 residues. Germline V gives CDR1 LGHNA, CDR2 YSLEER. V shed 0 bases and J 7 bases; nucleotides not matched to a gene: 8. CDR3 in DNA: TGCGCCAGCAGCCAAGATGAAGGAGGGGGCTTTGGCTACACCTTC. It is translated as CASSQDEGGGFGYTF.

The chain combines TRBV7-2 with TRBJ2-2; 7 bases fit TRBD1. Trimming at V came to 6 bases and at J to 13 bases, leaving 5 bases not matched to a gene. Germline values: CDR1 SGHTA, CDR2 FQGNSA. The length of the CDR3 is 11 residues. The CDR3, as DNA: TGTGCCAGCAGTGGGGGACAGAGGCTGTTTTTT. Amino acid sequence: CASSGGQRLFF.

The sample holds one count of this clone. CDR3 sequence (DNA): TGTGCCAGCAGCCGCTTGCCAAGGACAGGCTTCACAGATACGCAGTATTTT. Protein: CASSRLPRTGFTDTQYF. The chain joins TRBV7-2 to TRBJ2-3, with 7 bases lining up with TRBD1. V lost 5 bases and J lost 2; bases outside the gene matches: 13. Germline V CDR1 and CDR2: SGHTA, FQGNSA. The CDR3 runs 17 residues.

The chain recombines TRBV7-2 with TRBJ1-4; a possible D gene is TRBD1 (5 bases). The CDR3 length is 17 residues. CDR1 is SGHTA and CDR2 is FQGNSA in the germline V gene. V lost 2 bases to trimming and J lost 3 bases, with 16 bases between them. Written as DNA, the CDR3 is TGTGCCAGCAGCTTATCGTCCGGCGGGGCGGCTAATGAAAAACTGTTTTTT. It is translated as CASSLSSGGAANEKLFF.

The J gene is TRBJ1-4, the V gene TRBV15; D gene uncertain. The V end lost 0 bases, the J end lost 8 bases, and 13 bases lay between the germline ends. Germline CDR1 LNHNV, CDR2 YYDKDF (reference sequence). The CDR3 has 15 amino acids. The CDR3 region has the DNA TGTGCCACCAGCAGAGATTTCCAGAGAGGGGAAAAACTGTTTTTT. It specifies CATSRDFQRGEKLFF.

V and J are TRBV13 and TRBJ2-7, with TRBD1 matching over 11 bases. The CDR3 loop spans 14 amino acids. V lost 4 bases, J lost 4 bases, and 3 bases stayed unmatched. CDR1 PRHDT and CDR2 FYEKMQ come from the germline V gene (reference sequence). CDR3 residues: CASSSGQGGYEQYF. The CDR3 DNA reads TGTGCCAGCAGCTCGGGACAGGGGGGATACGAGCAGTACTTC. The entire variable domain, with the rest obtained from reference TRBV13 and TRBJ2-7, is as follows: AAGVIQSPRHLIKEKRETATLKCYPIPRHDTVYWYQQGPGQDPQFLISFYEKMQSDKGSIPDRFSAQQFSDYHSELNMSSLELGDSALYFCASSSGQGGYEQYFGPGTRLTVT.

The CDR3 region has the DNA TGCACCAGCAGCCCGGGCGGGAGGGACACCGGGGAGCTGTTTTTT. This codes for CTSSPGGRDTGELFF. The V and J genes are TRBV1 and TRBJ2-2; the tabulated D call, TRBD2, remains unverified against the DNA. TRBV1 is a pseudogene locus. The CDR3 runs to 15 residues.

The rearrangement joins TRBV28 to TRBJ2-7; possible D gene TRBD2, 5 bases. Germline CDR1 MDHEN, CDR2 SYDVKM. This CDR3 is built from 17 residues. V was trimmed by 3 bases and J by 3 bases, leaving 21 bases between them. CDR3 nucleotides: TGTGCCAGCAGTTTCCCCCAAGGGAGCGTCGGTCTCTACGAGCAGTACTTC. This encodes CASSFPQGSVGLYEQYF.

This rearrangement joins TRBV2 to TRBJ1-1; D possibly corresponds to TRBD1 (5 bases). This CDR3 contains 14 residues. Germline assignment: CDR1 SNHLY and CDR2 FYNNEI. The V gene lost 6 bases and the J gene lost 0 bases, with 11 bases spanning the gap. The CDR3 DNA reads as TGTGCCAGCAGGCAGGGTACACTGAACACTGAAGCTTTCTTT. Translated: CASRQGTLNTEAFF.